The 3 T cell receptor beta chains presented below share a single source sample, sequenced in a study of neurological immune-mediated disorders. A single record per CDR3 protein comes from TCRdb applying MiXCR to the 5' RACE reads. The profile shows roughly 52,000 distinct CDR3 sequences, just under 6% of them singletons. Sequencing was done on a sample of CD4+ T cells from blood. The receptors come from a woman between 18 and 29 years old with multiple sclerosis.

This clonotype was counted a few times. V usage is TRBV2 and J usage is TRBJ2-2; D uncertain. Trimming removed 4 bases from V and 1 base from J, with 13 bases in between. The CDR3 has 16 amino acids. The germline gives CDR1 SNHLY, CDR2 FYNNEI. DNA for the CDR3: TGTGCCAGCAGTGTCTACGGTTCGCGGAACACCGGGGAGCTGTTTTTT. It translates to CASSVYGSRNTGELFF.

Ten or more counts support this clonotype. This chain joins TRBV27 and TRBJ2-7, with TRBD1 matching 12 bases. With 1 base clipped from V and 6 bases from J, the junction kept 7 bases outside the gene matches. CDR1 and CDR2 from the germline V gene are MNHEY and SMNVEV (reference sequence). The CDR3 is 16 amino acids. The CDR3 coding sequence is TGTGCCAGCAGTTTATTGCCGGGACAGGGGGCATCCGAGCAGTACTTC. This codes for CASSLLPGQGASEQYF.

This clonotype showed up many times. This chain uses TRBV10-3 with TRBJ1-2, with D possibly matching TRBD1 (6 bases). The CDR3 is 14 amino acids. V was trimmed by 0 bases and J by 4 bases, leaving 9 bases between them. Germline CDR1 is ENHRY and CDR2 is SYGVKD. CDR3 loop: CAISESGGGYGYTF. CDR3 in DNA: TGTGCCATCAGTGAGTCTGGAGGGGGCTATGGCTACACCTTC.